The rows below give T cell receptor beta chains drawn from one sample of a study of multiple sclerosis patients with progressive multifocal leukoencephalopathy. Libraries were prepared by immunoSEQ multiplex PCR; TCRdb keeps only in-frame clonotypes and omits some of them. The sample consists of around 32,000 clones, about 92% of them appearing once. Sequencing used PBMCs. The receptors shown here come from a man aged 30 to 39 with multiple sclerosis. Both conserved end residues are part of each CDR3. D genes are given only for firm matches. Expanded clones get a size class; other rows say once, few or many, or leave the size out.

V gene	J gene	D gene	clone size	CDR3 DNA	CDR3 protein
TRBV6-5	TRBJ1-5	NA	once	TGTGCCAGCAGTTATAGTTCGACGGTAAGCAATCAGCCCCAGCATTTT	CASSYSSTVSNQPQHF
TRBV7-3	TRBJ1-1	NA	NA	TGTGCCAGCAGCCGAGGTGGGAACACTGAAGCTTTCTTT	CASSRGGNTEAFF
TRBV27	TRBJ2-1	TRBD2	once	TGTGCCAGCAGTGCCCGACTAGCGGGAGGGTTTTACAATGAGCAGTTCTTC	CASSARLAGGFYNEQFF
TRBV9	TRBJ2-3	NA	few	TGTGCCAGCAGCGTACTGGGTAGGAGCACAGATACGCAGTATTTT	CASSVLGRSTDTQYF
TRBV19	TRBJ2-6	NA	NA	TGTGCCAGTAGTGCCAGCCACTCTGGGGCCAACGTCCTGACTTTC	CASSASHSGANVLTF
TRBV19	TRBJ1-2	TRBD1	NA	TGTGCCAGTAGCTGGACAGGAACTAACTATGGCTACACCTTC	CASSWTGTNYGYTF
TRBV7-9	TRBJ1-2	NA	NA	TGTGCCAGCCCTATGGTTCACGGCTACACCTTC	CASPMVHGYTF
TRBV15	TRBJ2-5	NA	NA	TGTGCCACCAGCAGTTTGATTAGCTACGAGACCCAGTACTTC	CATSSLISYETQYF
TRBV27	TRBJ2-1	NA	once	TGTGCCAGCAGTTTTATTGGTGAGCAGTTCTTC	CASSFIGEQFF
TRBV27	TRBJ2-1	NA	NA	TGTGCCAGCAACTCCGACGGCTACAATGAGCAGTTCTTC	CASNSDGYNEQFF
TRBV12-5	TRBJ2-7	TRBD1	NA	TGTGCTAGTGGTCCCGACAGGGCCTTGGGGGAGCAGTACTTC	CASGPDRALGEQYF
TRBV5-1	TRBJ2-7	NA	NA	TGCGCCACCAATTCACAGGGCTCCTACGAGCAGTACTTC	CATNSQGSYEQYF
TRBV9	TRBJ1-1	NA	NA	TGTGCCAGCAGCGACACGAGGGGCACTGAAGCTTTCTTT	CASSDTRGTEAFF
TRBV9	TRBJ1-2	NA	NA	TGTGCCAGCAGCGGCACAGGGAATGGCTACACCTTC	CASSGTGNGYTF
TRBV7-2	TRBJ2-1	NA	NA	TGTGCCAGCAGCTTAGCGGGGAGTCCCCGGAGGAATGAGCAGTTCTTC	CASSLAGSPRRNEQFF
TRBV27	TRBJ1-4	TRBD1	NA	TGTGCCAGCAGTCCTCAGGGGGCAACTAATGAAAAACTGTTTTTT	CASSPQGATNEKLFF
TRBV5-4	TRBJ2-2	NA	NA	TGTGCCAGCAGGGGAGGGGGCGCGAACACCGGGGAGCTGTTTTTT	CASRGGGANTGELFF
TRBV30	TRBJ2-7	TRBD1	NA	TGTGCCTGGAGGGAGGGACAGGGGTACGAGCAGTACTTC	CAWREGQGYEQYF
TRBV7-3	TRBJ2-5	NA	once	TGTGCCAGCAGCCCGCTGGGGGTGGGAGAGACCCAGTACTTC	CASSPLGVGETQYF
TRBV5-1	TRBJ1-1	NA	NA	TGCGCCAGCAGCTTGTACCGGGGGGCGCGAACTGAAGCTTTCTTT	CASSLYRGARTEAFF
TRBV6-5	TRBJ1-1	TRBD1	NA	TGTGCCAGCAGTTACGACGCAGGGGGAGGGACTGAAGCTTTCTTT	CASSYDAGGGTEAFF
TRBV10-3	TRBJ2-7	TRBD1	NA	TGTGCCATTATGGGACAGGGGTGGGAGCAGTACTTC	CAIMGQGWEQYF
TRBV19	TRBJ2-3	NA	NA	TGTGCCAGTAGTAACAGACTACAATACACAGATACGCAGTATTTT	CASSNRLQYTDTQYF
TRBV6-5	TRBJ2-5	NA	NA	TGTGCCAGCAGCCGCCCAGGGGGGAGAGAGACCCAGTACTTC	CASSRPGGRETQYF
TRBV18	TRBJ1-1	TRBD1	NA	TGTGCCAGCTCACCAAGACAGGGGGGGAACACTGAAGCTTTCTTT	CASSPRQGGNTEAFF
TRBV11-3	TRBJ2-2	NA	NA	TGTGCCAGCAGCTTAGTGGGCACGCACACCGGGGAGCAGTTTTTT	CASSLVGTHTGEQFF
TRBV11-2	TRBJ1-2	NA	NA	TGTGCCAGCAGCTTAGTCAGGGCCAATGGCTACACCTTC	CASSLVRANGYTF
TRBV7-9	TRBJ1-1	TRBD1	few	TGTGCCAGCAGCTCTTCAGGGGGCCTGAACACTGAAGCTTTCTTT	CASSSSGGLNTEAFF
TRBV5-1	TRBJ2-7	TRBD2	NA	TGCGCCCGCAGCCTCCGGGGGGGGGCCTCCGGGGAGCAGTACTTC	CARSLRGGASGEQYF
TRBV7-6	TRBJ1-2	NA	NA	TGTGCCAGCAGCTTATCCGCTAACTATGGCTACACCTTC	CASSLSANYGYTF
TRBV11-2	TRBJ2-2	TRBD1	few	TGTGCCAGCAGCCGGTTTGAGACAGGGTTTTTCGGGGAGCTGTTTTTT	CASSRFETGFFGELFF
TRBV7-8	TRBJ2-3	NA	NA	TGTGCCAGCAGCTTAGAGCCCTTCGCAGATACGCAGTATTTT	CASSLEPFADTQYF
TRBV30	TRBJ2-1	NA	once	TGTGCCTGGAGCAGACTTGTTTCCTACAATGAGCAGTTCTTC	CAWSRLVSYNEQFF
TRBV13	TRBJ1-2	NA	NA	TGTGCCAGCAGCGCAAACGGTGCTAACTATGGCTACACCTTC	CASSANGANYGYTF
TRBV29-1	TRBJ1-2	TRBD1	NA	TGCAGCGTTGGCGGGACAGGGGCCGATGGCTACACCTTC	CSVGGTGADGYTF
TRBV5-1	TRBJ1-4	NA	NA	TGCGCCAGCAGCTTTACGGGCTTTGGGGAAAAACTGTTTTTT	CASSFTGFGEKLFF
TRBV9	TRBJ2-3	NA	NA	TGTGCCAGCAGCCCCTGGGACCGCTCCACAGATACGCAGTATTTT	CASSPWDRSTDTQYF
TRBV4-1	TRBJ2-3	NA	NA	TGCGCCAGCAGCCCCCTAGGGGGTCTAGATACGCAGTATTTT	CASSPLGGLDTQYF
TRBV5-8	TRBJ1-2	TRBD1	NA	TGTGCCAGCAGCTACCGGGACAGGGGTTTTGGCTACACCTTC	CASSYRDRGFGYTF
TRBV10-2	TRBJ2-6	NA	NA	TGCGCCAGCAGTGGACTAAGGGCCGGGATCTCTGGGGCCAACGTCCTGACTTTC	CASSGLRAGISGANVLTF
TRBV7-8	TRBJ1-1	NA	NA	TGTGCCAGCAGCCAGTATGAAGGGCTTGGAGCTTTCTTT	CASSQYEGLGAFF
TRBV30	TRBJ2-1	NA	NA	TGTGCCTGGAGTGCTACCGGCGGGCCGGGCAATGAGCAGTTCTTC	CAWSATGGPGNEQFF
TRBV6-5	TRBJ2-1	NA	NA	TGTGCCAGCACTCACCGGGGGCTAACCTACAATGAGCAGTTCTTC	CASTHRGLTYNEQFF
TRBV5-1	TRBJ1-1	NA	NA	TGCGCCAGCAGCTTGCAGGGATGGACTGAAGCTTTCTTT	CASSLQGWTEAFF
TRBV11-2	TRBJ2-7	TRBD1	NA	TGTGCCAGCAGCTTAACGTCTGGGACAGGGGTCGAGCAGTACTTC	CASSLTSGTGVEQYF
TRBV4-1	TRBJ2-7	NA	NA	TGCGCCAGCAGCCAAGATCAGCGGCGACAACGGTACTTC	CASSQDQRRQRYF
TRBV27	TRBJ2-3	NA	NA	TGTGCCAGCAGTTTCTCCCCTACCTTTTCCACAGATACGCAGTATTTT	CASSFSPTFSTDTQYF
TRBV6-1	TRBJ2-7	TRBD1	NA	TGTGCCAGCAGAGGACAGGGAAGCTCCTACGAGCAGTACTTC	CASRGQGSSYEQYF
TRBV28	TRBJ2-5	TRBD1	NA	TGTGCCAGCAGTTTGGACAGGGGGTCCCAAGAGACCCAGTACTTC	CASSLDRGSQETQYF
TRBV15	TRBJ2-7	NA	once	TGTGCCACCACCGAGAAAGCGGGTGCACTCACCTACGAGCAGTACTTC	CATTEKAGALTYEQYF
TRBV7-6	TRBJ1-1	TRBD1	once	TGTGCCAGCAGCTCGCCGACAGGGGATGAAGCTTTCTTT	CASSSPTGDEAFF
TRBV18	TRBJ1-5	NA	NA	TGTGCCAGCTCACCAATCCCCAGGGCGAAGGGTCAGCCCCAGCATTTT	CASSPIPRAKGQPQHF
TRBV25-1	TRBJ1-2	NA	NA	TGTGCCAGCAGTGAATCAGGAGGGATAGTAGGCTACACCTTC	CASSESGGIVGYTF
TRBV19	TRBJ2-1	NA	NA	TGTGCCAGTAGTATAGCCCCTCACAATGAGCAGTTCTTC	CASSIAPHNEQFF
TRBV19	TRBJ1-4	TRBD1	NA	TGTGCCAGTACCTCCGGGCGGGGGGGACAGGGTAGTGAAAAACTGTTTTTT	CASTSGRGGQGSEKLFF